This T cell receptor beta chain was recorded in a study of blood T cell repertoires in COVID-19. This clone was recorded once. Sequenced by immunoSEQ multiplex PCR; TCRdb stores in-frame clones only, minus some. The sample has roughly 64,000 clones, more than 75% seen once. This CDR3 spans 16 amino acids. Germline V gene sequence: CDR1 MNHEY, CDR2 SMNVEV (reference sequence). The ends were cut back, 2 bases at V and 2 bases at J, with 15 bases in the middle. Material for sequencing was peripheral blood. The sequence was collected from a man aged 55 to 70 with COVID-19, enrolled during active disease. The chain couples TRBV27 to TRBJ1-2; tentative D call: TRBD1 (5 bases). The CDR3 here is CASSLHPGGENYGYTF. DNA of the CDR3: TGTGCCAGCAGTTTACACCCCGGGGGGGAAAACTATGGCTACACCTTC.